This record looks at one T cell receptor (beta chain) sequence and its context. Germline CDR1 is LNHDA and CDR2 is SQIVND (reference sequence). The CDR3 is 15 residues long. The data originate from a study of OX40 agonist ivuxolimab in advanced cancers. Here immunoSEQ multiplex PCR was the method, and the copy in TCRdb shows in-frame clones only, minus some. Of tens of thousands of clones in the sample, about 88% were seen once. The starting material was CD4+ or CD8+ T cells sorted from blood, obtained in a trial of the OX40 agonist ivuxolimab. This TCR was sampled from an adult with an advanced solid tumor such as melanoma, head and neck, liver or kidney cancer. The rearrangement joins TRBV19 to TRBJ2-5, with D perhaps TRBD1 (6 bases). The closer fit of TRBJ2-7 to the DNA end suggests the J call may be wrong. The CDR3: CASSKGHGISYEQYF. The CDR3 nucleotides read TGTGCCAGTAGTAAGGGACACGGGATATCCTACGAGCAGTACTTC.